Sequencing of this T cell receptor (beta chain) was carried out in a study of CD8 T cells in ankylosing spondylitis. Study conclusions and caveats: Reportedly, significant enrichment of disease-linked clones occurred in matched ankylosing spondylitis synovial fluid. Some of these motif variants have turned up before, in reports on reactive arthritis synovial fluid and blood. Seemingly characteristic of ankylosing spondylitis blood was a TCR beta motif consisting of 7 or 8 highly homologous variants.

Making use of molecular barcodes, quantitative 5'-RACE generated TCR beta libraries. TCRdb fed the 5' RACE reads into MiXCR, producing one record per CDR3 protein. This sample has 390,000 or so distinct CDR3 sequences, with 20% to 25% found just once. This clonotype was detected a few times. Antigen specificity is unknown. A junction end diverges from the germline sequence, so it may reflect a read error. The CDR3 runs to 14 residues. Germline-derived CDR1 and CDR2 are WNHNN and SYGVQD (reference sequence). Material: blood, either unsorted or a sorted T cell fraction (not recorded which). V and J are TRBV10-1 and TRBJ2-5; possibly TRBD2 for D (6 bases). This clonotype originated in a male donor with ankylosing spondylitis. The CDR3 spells CASSESRVGPGLDF. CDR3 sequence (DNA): TGCGCCAGCAGTGAGTCGAGGGTGGGTCCGGGACTGGACTTC.